A single sample gave rise to the 27 T cell receptor beta chains below, sequenced in a study of blood T cell repertoires in COVID-19. Method: immunoSEQ multiplex PCR; TCRdb's copy keeps in-frame clones and lacks some. The sample has more than 95,000 clones, 82% seen once. The specimen sequenced was peripheral blood. These receptors were collected from a man aged 55 to 69 with acute or convalescent COVID-19.

The chain links TRBV4-1 to TRBJ2-7; the D gene is possibly TRBD1 (6 bases). Trimming took 3 bases from V and 2 from J, leaving 20 bases between them. Germline V gene lookup returns CDR1 MGHRA and CDR2 YSYEKL. The CDR3 spans 17 residues. The CDR3 protein is CASSQGPMDRGTYEQYF. The DNA for the CDR3 is TGCGCCAGCAGCCAGGGTCCGATGGACAGAGGCACCTACGAGCAGTACTTC.

This chain joins TRBV25-1 and TRBJ1-1; TRBD1 is a possible D gene (6 bases). CDR3 size: 14 residues. V was trimmed by 4 bases and J by 0 bases, leaving 9 bases between them. Germline V lookup: CDR1 MGHDK, CDR2 SYGVNS. CDR3 residues: CASSGGHMNTEAFF. DNA of the CDR3: TGTGCCAGCAGTGGGGGGCACATGAACACTGAAGCTTTCTTT.

The chain carries TRBV19 and TRBJ1-6; the D gene is possibly TRBD1 (6 bases). V gave up 7 bases and J gave up 10 bases, with 20 bases separating them. Per germline, CDR1 LNHDA and CDR2 SQIVND (reference sequence). This CDR3 comprises 15 residues. CDR3 sequence: CASTDGGRLGSPLHF. In DNA, the CDR3 is TGTGCCAGTACGGATGGGGGCAGGTTGGGCTCACCCCTCCACTTT.

The chain is built from TRBV5-1 and TRBJ1-2; 7 positions agree with TRBD1. The CDR3 runs to 15 residues. The V gene's germline CDR1 is SGHRS and CDR2 YFSETQ. V was pared by 3 bases and J by 2 bases, with 7 bases of the junction left unmatched. DNA of the CDR3: TGCGCCAGCAGCTCGGGGACAGAAACAAACTATGGCTACACCTTC. This codes for CASSSGTETNYGYTF.

Notes on this clone: Other DNA sequences from this sample encode an identical CDR3 as well. The rearrangement joins TRBV5-4 to TRBJ2-1; the D gene is possibly TRBD1 (5 bases). The CDR3 sequence is 15 residues long. V lost 0 bases and J 0 bases, leaving 7 bases between the germline ends. Germline lookup yields CDR1 SGHNT and CDR2 YYREEE (reference sequence). CDR3 residues: CASSLGGGSYNEQFF. The CDR3 DNA reads as TGTGCCAGCAGCTTGGGGGGCGGCTCCTACAATGAGCAGTTCTTC.

This clone occurred a few times. CDR3 loop: CASSHSTPGQQGSGNTIYF. In DNA form, the CDR3 reads TGTGCCAGCAGCCATTCTACTCCGGGACAGCAAGGCTCTGGAAACACCATATATTTT. V and J are TRBV3-1 (or the pseudogene TRBV3-2) and TRBJ1-3, with 7 bases lining up with TRBD1. There are 19 residues in the CDR3. V was clipped by 3 bases and J by 0 bases; unmatched bases: 14. Germline CDR1 reads LGHDT; CDR2 reads YNNKEL (reference sequence).

This clone was counted only a few times. The chain employs TRBV2 and TRBJ1-4; D gene uncertain. This CDR3 spans 13 amino acids. V was shortened by 6 bases and J by 7 bases, with 12 bases between the two germline ends. The germline V gene has CDR1 SNHLY and CDR2 FYNNEI. DNA of the CDR3: TGTGCCAGCAGCCCCCTGGCGGGTGAAAAACTGTTTTTT. Protein sequence: CASSPLAGEKLFF.

The table lists this clone with a few counts. The chain uses TRBV19 and TRBJ1-5; perhaps TRBD1 as D (5 bases). The CDR3 spans 12 residues. The germline V and J ends were trimmed by 7 bases and 5 bases, with 9 bases remaining between them. Germline lookup yields CDR1 LNHDA and CDR2 SQIVND (reference sequence). The CDR3 here is CASNRLYQPQHF. The CDR3 coding sequence is TGTGCCAGTAACAGGCTTTATCAGCCCCAGCATTTT.

CDR3 DNA: TGTGCCAGCAGTGACCAGGATTTGAACACTGAAGCTTTCTTT. It is translated as CASSDQDLNTEAFF. V usage is TRBV6-4 and J usage is TRBJ1-1; D remains ambiguous. The length of the CDR3 is 14 residues. In germline, CDR1 is MRHNA, CDR2 SNTAGT. V lost 2 bases to trimming and J lost 0 bases, with 7 bases between them.

The V and J genes are TRBV5-1 and TRBJ1-6, with TRBD1 matching over 10 bases. The CDR3 covers 15 residues. Trimming cost V 0 bases and J 10 bases; bases outside gene matches: 4. Germline V gives CDR1 SGHRS, CDR2 YFSETQ. CDR3 bases: TGCGCCAGCAGCTTGGCCGGGACAGGGGTGTCACCCCTCCACTTT. This gives the protein CASSLAGTGVSPLHF. The variable domain in full, with the rest retrieved from reference TRBV5-1 and TRBJ1-6, is KAGVTQTPRYLIKTRGQQVTLSCSPISGHRSVSWYQQTPGQGLQFLFEYFSETQRNKGNFPGRFSGRQFSNSRSEMNVSTLELGDSALYLCASSLAGTGVSPLHFGNGTRLTVT.

This clone was counted once. The chain carries TRBV15 and TRBJ1-2, with TRBD1 identical over 7 bases. In germline, CDR1 is LNHNV, CDR2 YYDKDF (reference sequence). The trim removed 0 bases at V and 3 bases at J, leaving 1 base unmatched. The CDR3 loop spans 14 amino acids. The CDR3 DNA reads as TGTGCCACCAGCAGAGATAGGGGGCACTATGGCTACACCTTC. Its protein is CATSRDRGHYGYTF.

The chain joins TRBV27 to TRBJ2-7; tentatively, D is TRBD2 (6 bases). Germline CDR1 reads MNHEY; CDR2 reads SMNVEV (reference sequence). With 4 bases removed from V and 2 bases from J, the gap between germline ends came to 9 bases. This CDR3 is 13 amino acids long. The CDR3 DNA sequence: TGTGCCAGCAGTTCCCGACTAGCCTACGAGCAGTACTTC. Protein product: CASSSRLAYEQYF.

This clone was counted a single time. The chain joins TRBV12-3 or TRBV12-4 to TRBJ2-1, with 7 bases lining up with TRBD2. The V segment lost 7 bases and the J segment 15 bases; nucleotides outside the gene matches: 9. The CDR3 runs 11 residues. The CDR3 region is CASKLGGSGFF. In DNA, the CDR3 is TGTGCCAGCAAGCTCGGCGGGAGTGGGTTCTTC.

This clone has a handful of counts. The chain couples TRBV10-1 to TRBJ1-1; unclear D gene. This CDR3 spans 15 amino acids. Germline CDR1 is WNHNN and CDR2 is SYGVQD (reference sequence). The ends were cut back, 3 bases at V and 1 base at J, with 12 bases in the middle. CDR3 sequence: CASSDPRHPNTEAFF. For the CDR3, the DNA is TGCGCCAGCAGTGATCCTCGACACCCGAACACTGAAGCTTTCTTT.

The chain's CDR3 is CASSFTSGGAGTGELFF. The CDR3 nucleotides read TGTGCCAGCAGCTTTACTAGCGGGGGGGCGGGCACCGGGGAGCTGTTTTTT. The chain links TRBV11-2 to TRBJ2-2; TRBD2 agrees at 13 bases. Germline lookup yields CDR1 SGHAT and CDR2 FQNNGV. There are 17 residues in the CDR3. Unmatched junction bases numbered 5, after V lost 3 bases and J lost 4 bases.

The V and J genes are TRBV15 and TRBJ1-1; maybe TRBD1 (5 bases). Germline V gene lookup returns CDR1 LNHNV and CDR2 YYDKDF (reference sequence). Trimming took off 2 bases at V and 4 bases at J, with 17 bases between the two ends. CDR3 size: 16 residues. CDR3 in DNA: TGTGCCACCAGCAGATTCCGGCCCGGGGGGGGCACTGAAGCTTTCTTT. Translation: CATSRFRPGGGTEAFF.

This clone appeared a few times. This chain links TRBV6-5 with TRBJ1-2; D might be TRBD1 (6 bases). Trimming stripped 5 bases from V and 4 bases from J, with 11 bases between. CDR1 is MNHEY, CDR2 SVGAGI, per germline. CDR3 length: 13 amino acids. This chain's CDR3 is CASSRRGTYGYTF. The CDR3 coding sequence is TGTGCCAGCAGTCGCAGGGGAACCTATGGCTACACCTTC.

V is TRBV3-1 (or the pseudogene TRBV3-2) and J is TRBJ1-2; a weak D match, TRBD1 (6 bases). Between the trimmed V and J ends, which lost 1 base and 4 bases, there was a span of 28 bases. Looked up from germline, CDR1 is LGHDT and CDR2 is YNNKEL (reference sequence). The CDR3 runs 20 residues. The DNA for the CDR3 is TGTGCCAGCAGCCAAGGGGCAATAGGCAGGGGTGGGAGCATGGCCTATGGCTACACCTTC. Translating gives CASSQGAIGRGGSMAYGYTF.

This chain joins TRBV28 and TRBJ1-2, with TRBD1 identical over 7 bases. The CDR3 spans 12 residues. Germline lookup yields CDR1 MDHEN and CDR2 SYDVKM. After removal of 7 bases from V and 8 bases from J, the junction contained 7 bases not matched to a gene. CDR3 in amino acids: CASTLTGRGYTF. CDR3 DNA sequence: TGTGCCAGCACCCTGACAGGGAGGGGCTACACCTTC.

The chain is built from TRBV18 and TRBJ1-1; D unresolved. Germline-derived CDR1 and CDR2 are KGHSH and LQKENI. Trimming pared 3 bases from V and 1 base from J, leaving 12 bases between. This CDR3 is 15 amino acids long. CDR3 bases: TGTGCCAGCTCACCGGCCTCCGATGGGAACACTGAAGCTTTCTTT. This encodes CASSPASDGNTEAFF. The variable domain in full, completed from reference TRBV18 and TRBJ1-1, reads NAGVMQNPRHLVRRRGQEARLRCSPMKGHSHVYWYRQLPEEGLKFMVYLQKENIIDESGMPKERFSAEFPKEGPSILRIQQVVRGDSAAYFCASSPASDGNTEAFFGQGTRLTVV.

This clone has just one count. J is TRBJ2-6 and V is TRBV7-2; 10 bases match TRBD1. Germline CDR1 and CDR2: SGHTA and FQGNSA. This CDR3 has 17 amino acids. V lost 5 bases to trimming and J lost 0 bases; unmatched junction nucleotides: 4. The CDR3 spells CASSPRTGGSGANVLTF. The CDR3 DNA follows: TGTGCCAGCAGCCCTCGGACAGGGGGCTCTGGGGCCAACGTCCTGACTTTC.

This CDR3 is CASSFAGGAYNSPLHF. In DNA, the CDR3 is TGTGCCAGCAGCTTCGCAGGGGGCGCCTATAATTCACCCCTCCACTTT. V is TRBV5-8 and J is TRBJ1-6, with TRBD1 matching 8 bases. The V gene's germline CDR1 is SGHTS and CDR2 YDEGEE. This CDR3 has 16 residues. Germline trimming cut 2 bases from V and 2 bases from J; bases unmatched to any gene: 3.

This clone has just one count. The chain couples TRBV7-3 to TRBJ2-7; 7 bases match TRBD1. Trimming took 5 bases from V and 2 from J; bases not matched to a gene: 9. The germline V gene has CDR1 SGHTA and CDR2 FQGTGA. CDR3 size: 15 residues. CDR3 DNA: TGTGCCAGCAGCCGGTCCGGGACAGCTACCTACGAGCAGTACTTC. Protein: CASSRSGTATYEQYF. Drawing the rest from reference TRBV7-3 and TRBJ2-7, the complete variable domain is GAGVSQTPSNKVTEKGKYVELRCDPISGHTALYWYRQSLGQGPEFLIYFQGTGAADDSGLPNDRFFAVRPEGSVSTLKIQRTERGDSAVYLCASSRSGTATYEQYFGPGTRLTVT.

The CDR3 loop is CASRAQSGQVYNEQFF. The DNA of the CDR3 is TGTGCCAGCAGAGCACAGTCGGGACAGGTCTACAATGAGCAGTTCTTC. The V and J genes are TRBV27 and TRBJ2-1, with TRBD1 matching 8 bases. The length of the CDR3 is 16 residues. From germline, CDR1 is MNHEY and CDR2 SMNVEV (reference sequence). V shed 6 bases, J shed 3 bases, and the junction held 10 bases outside the gene matches.

J is TRBJ2-7 and V is TRBV6-6, with TRBD1 identical over 9 bases. The CDR3 is made up of 15 amino acids. Unmatched junction bases numbered 12, after V lost 5 bases and J lost 7 bases. Germline values: CDR1 MNHNY, CDR2 SVGAGI (reference sequence). The CDR3 nucleotides are TGTGCCAGCAGTATTCAGGCGGGACAGGGTGGAGAGCAGTACTTC. Translating gives CASSIQAGQGGEQYF.

The J gene is TRBJ2-2, the V gene TRBV2, with 7 bases that match TRBD2. J gave up 3 bases and V 8 bases, and 6 bases lay outside the gene matches. The V gene's germline CDR1 is SNHLY and CDR2 FYNNEI. The CDR3 consists of 14 residues. The CDR3, as DNA: TGTGCCAGCGGGGCTAGCGGATACACCGGGGAGCTGTTTTTT. Protein product: CASGASGYTGELFF.

This chain connects TRBV6-5 to TRBJ2-7, with 7 bases identical to TRBD1. V was clipped by 6 bases and J by 2 bases; unmatched bases: 1. Germline-derived CDR1 and CDR2 are MNHEY and SVGAGI. The CDR3 length is 12 residues. The CDR3 region is CASRGTAYEQYF. CDR3 coding DNA: TGTGCCAGCAGGGGGACAGCCTACGAGCAGTACTTC.